The T cell receptor beta chain under discussion was sequenced for a study of T cells in Graves' hyperthyroidism and ophthalmopathy. This clonotype appeared many times. Its target is not known. Those patients with uncontrolled infection, other autoimmune disease, pregnancy or lactation were excluded. The source material, RNA transcripts, was used to amplify TCR beta CDR3 regions. Carried out on the TCR CDR3, a first-round RT-PCR used the HTBI primer set. MiXCR, applied by TCRdb to the multiplex PCR reads, yields one record per CDR3 protein. The repertoire consists of nearly 600,000 distinct CDR3 sequences, with around 14% occurring once and the leading ten covering around 7%. The CDR3 consists of 11 residues. Germline loops: CDR1 LNHDA, CDR2 SQIVND (reference sequence). The germline V and J ends were trimmed by 8 bases and 5 bases, with 9 bases remaining between them. Study-wide results and limits: A median about 6 months before onset, the model predicted ophthalmopathy. In the analysis, a 13 V-J model separated ophthalmopathy from stable hyperthyroidism.

The chain carries TRBV19 and TRBJ1-1, with D unresolved. The sequencing sample was made of blood. The receptor was derived from a woman under 30 with Graves' ophthalmopathy. DNA of the CDR3: TGTGCCAGTGTCGACTTTACTGAAGCTTTCTTT. It is translated as CASVDFTEAFF.